Sequencing of this T cell receptor beta chain was carried out in a study of T cells after yellow fever vaccination. TCRdb called the 5' RACE reads again in MiXCR, with one record for every CDR3 protein. The sample gives a few hundred thousand distinct CDR3 sequences, roughly 4% of which show up once; roughly a quarter is in the top ten. This clonotype has a count of ten or more. Antigen specificity is unknown. Study results and caveats: Researchers report a weaker secondary response that nonetheless peaked faster, day 5 versus 15.

The CDR3 has 13 residues. Germline V CDR1 and CDR2: LGHDT, YNNKEL (reference sequence). Between the trimmed V and J ends, which lost 4 bases and 1 base, there was a span of 6 bases. The material sequenced was PBMCs, taken on the day of the yellow fever booster vaccination. This receptor was identified in a man younger than 35 who received the YFV17D yellow fever vaccine. The chain uses TRBV3-1 and TRBJ2-3; D call uncertain. The CDR3 region has the DNA TGTGCCAGCAGCCGCTCCGGCACAGATACGCAGTATTTT. As protein: CASSRSGTDTQYF.